These 8 T cell receptor beta chains share one sample of origin, sequenced in a study of beta chain features in type 1 diabetes. The whole isolated RNA underwent reverse transcription, so sequencing captured expressed TCRB transcripts. TCRdb's copy holds only in-frame clones and misses some; the assay was immunoSEQ multiplex PCR. The sample records 200,000 to 300,000 clones, 13% to 15% being singletons. The material sequenced was naive CD4+ T cells from blood. Source of these receptors: a woman in her forties in good health.

This clone was recorded a few times. The chain employs TRBV25-1 and TRBJ2-7; 7 bases align to TRBD1. From germline, CDR1 is MGHDK and CDR2 SYGVNS. CDR3 size: 14 residues. Losses at the gene ends were 6 bases for V and 3 bases for J; bases not matched to a gene: 8. The CDR3 DNA reads TGTGCCAGCAGGTGGAACCGGGACAGCTACGAGCAGTACTTC. Protein: CASRWNRDSYEQYF.

Here the CDR3 DNA reads TGCGCCAGCAGCCAAGATCCCCCCTATTCACCCCTCCACTTT. Its protein is CASSQDPPYSPLHF. The chain employs TRBV4-3 and TRBJ1-6; D uncertain. This CDR3 is 14 amino acids long. Germline V gene lookup returns CDR1 LGHNA and CDR2 YSLEER. V was cut by 0 bases and J by 8 bases, with 8 bases left in between.

The V call is TRBV5-6, the J call TRBJ2-5; weak D call: TRBD2 (6 bases). Trimming took off 4 bases at V and 0 bases at J, with 10 bases between the two ends. The CDR3 consists of 14 residues. Germline V gene data show CDR1 as SGHDT and CDR2 as YYEEEE. The CDR3 nucleotides read TGTGCCAGCAGCGGAGGGCAAAACCAAGAGACCCAGTACTTC. As protein: CASSGGQNQETQYF.

V usage is TRBV6-5 and J usage is TRBJ2-3; 11 nucleotides align to TRBD1. After removal of 10 bases from V and 1 base from J, the junction contained 7 bases not matched to a gene. CDR3 length equals 15 residues. Looked up from germline, CDR1 is MNHEY and CDR2 is SVGAGI. CDR3 in DNA: TGTGCCACTACGGACAGGGGGCCAGGCACAGATACGCAGTATTTT. Its protein is CATTDRGPGTDTQYF.

The chain employs TRBV5-1 and TRBJ2-5; D perhaps matches TRBD2 (5 bases). Looked up from germline, CDR1 is SGHRS and CDR2 is YFSETQ. The CDR3 is made up of 14 amino acids. V lost 0 bases and J 3 bases, leaving 9 bases between the germline ends. The CDR3 is CASSLGSVEETQYF. CDR3 DNA sequence: TGCGCCAGCAGCTTGGGTAGCGTAGAAGAGACCCAGTACTTC.

This chain joins TRBV11-2 and TRBJ2-5, with TRBD1 matching 7 bases. Germline loops: CDR1 SGHAT, CDR2 FQNNGV. The CDR3 is made up of 16 amino acids. Trimming removed 1 base from V and 5 bases from J; junction bases left unmatched: 10. The CDR3 protein is CASSLVSRQGVETQYF. The CDR3 coding sequence is TGTGCCAGCAGCTTAGTTAGCAGACAGGGAGTGGAGACCCAGTACTTC.

The V and J genes are TRBV6-5 and TRBJ1-2; tentative D call: TRBD1 (6 bases). The germline V gene encodes CDR1 MNHEY and CDR2 SVGAGI. The CDR3 length is 15 residues. Trimming left V 5 bases short and J 4 bases short, with 17 bases between. CDR3 amino acids: CASSTTQGVIYGYTF. CDR3 coding DNA: TGTGCCAGCAGTACCACACAGGGCGTCATCTATGGCTACACCTTC.

J is TRBJ1-3 and V is TRBV5-1, with D tentatively TRBD1 (5 bases). This CDR3 spans 16 amino acids. CDR1 and CDR2 from the germline V gene are SGHRS and YFSETQ. The germline V and J ends were trimmed by 4 bases and 2 bases, with 16 bases remaining between them. In DNA form, the CDR3 reads TGCGCCAGCAGCCGGCGGCCAGGGTCCACTGGAAACACCATATATTTT. Translating gives CASSRRPGSTGNTIYF.